Shown below are 29 T cell receptor beta chains from a single sample sequenced in a study of human T cells and chemical hapten exposure. Time point in this sample: patch test 3, about 24 weeks after DPC sensitization. Treatment noted: therapeutic diphenylcyclopropenone sensitization with weekly scalp DPC. TCRdb reanalysed the RACE reads using MiXCR and keeps one entry per CDR3 protein. In the table there are about 120,000 distinct CDR3 sequences, roughly 10% of which are singletons. The sample in question was whole blood, obtained in connection with sensitization to the hapten diphenylcyclopropenone (DPC). Receptors were obtained from a woman in her forties or fifties with alopecia areata. Some clones in this sample may be carry-over from other donors' samples.

This clonotype has a handful of counts. The chain employs TRBV20-1 and TRBJ1-3; D is undetermined. The germline V gene has CDR1 DFQATT and CDR2 SNEGSKA (reference sequence). The CDR3 is 14 amino acids. Between the trimmed V and J ends, which lost 3 bases and 0 bases, there was a span of 9 bases. This CDR3 reads CSASGTTSGNTIYF. CDR3 nucleotide sequence: TGCAGTGCTAGCGGCACAACCTCTGGAAACACCATATATTTT.

There are a few counts of this clonotype. The CDR3 coding sequence is TGTGCCAGCAGTTACACCAGGGGGAAGGCCGAGCAGTACTTC. Translation gives CASSYTRGKAEQYF. The V call is TRBV6-5, the J call TRBJ2-7; 7 positions agree with TRBD1. Germline V gives CDR1 MNHEY, CDR2 SVGAGI. V lost 2 bases and J lost 6; bases outside the gene matches: 7. The CDR3 has 14 residues.

The genes are TRBV20-1 and TRBJ1-2; 8 bases are shared with TRBD1. Germline CDR1 reads DFQATT; CDR2 reads SNEGSKA (reference sequence). V lost 5 bases, J lost 8 bases, and 4 bases stayed unmatched. CDR3 length: 11 residues. In DNA, the CDR3 is TGCAGTGCTCTCCCAGGGGGCGGCTACACCTTC. It yields the protein CSALPGGGYTF.

CDR3: CASSPGLAGPGTDTQYF. The CDR3 coding sequence is TGTGCCAGCAGCCCGGGACTAGCGGGGCCTGGAACAGATACGCAGTATTTT. The rearrangement links TRBV27 to TRBJ2-3, with TRBD2 matching 13 bases. V dropped 6 bases and J dropped 3; count of bases not matched to a gene: 9. The CDR3 is 17 amino acids. CDR1 MNHEY and CDR2 SMNVEV come from the germline V gene (reference sequence).

This clonotype was seen more than once but under ten times. The CDR3 here is CASSSDRGTEAFF. The CDR3 coding sequence is TGCGCCAGCAGCTCGGACAGGGGCACTGAAGCTTTCTTT. The chain links TRBV5-1 to TRBJ1-1; 9 positions match TRBD1. The germline V gene encodes CDR1 SGHRS and CDR2 YFSETQ. V was pared by 3 bases and J by 4 bases, with 1 base of the junction left unmatched. The CDR3 has 13 amino acids.

The V call is TRBV29-1, the J call TRBJ1-6, with 7 bases lining up with TRBD1. After removal of 4 bases from V and 13 bases from J, the junction contained 10 bases not matched to a gene. This CDR3 comprises 13 residues. The germline V gene has CDR1 SQVTM and CDR2 ANQGSEA. The CDR3 sequence: CSVGDRASSPLHF. Here the CDR3 DNA reads TGCAGCGTTGGGGACAGAGCCTCGAGTCCCCTCCACTTT.

This clonotype was seen repeatedly, ten times or more. This chain connects TRBV7-9 to TRBJ2-1; 10 bases match TRBD2. CDR3 length: 15 residues. From germline, CDR1 is SEHNR and CDR2 FQNEAQ (reference sequence). J gave up 7 bases and V 7 bases, and 10 bases lay outside the gene matches. CDR3 nucleotide sequence: TGTGCCAGCACGACGATGAGAGCGGGGGGGAATGAGCAGTTCTTC. It is translated as CASTTMRAGGNEQFF. Complete variable domain (other parts from reference TRBV7-9 and TRBJ2-1): DTGVSQNPRHKITKRGQNVTFRCDPISEHNRLYWYRQTLGQGPEFLTYFQNEAQLEKSRLLSDRFSAERPKGSFSTLEIQRTEQGDSAMYLCASTTMRAGGNEQFFGPGTRLTVL.

This clonotype has a count of ten or more. The gene calls are TRBV29-1 and TRBJ2-1; the D gene is possibly TRBD1 (6 bases). The V end was cut by 7 bases, the J end by 5 bases, with 21 bases between. Germline V gene sequence: CDR1 SQVTM, CDR2 ANQGSEA. CDR3 length: 15 amino acids. CDR3 DNA: TGCAGCGCTCTACCCCCCGGGACATATGACAATGAGCAGTTCTTC. Translation: CSALPPGTYDNEQFF.

The chain joins TRBV5-1 to TRBJ2-3; 12 positions match TRBD2. V trimming: 0 bases; J trimming: 14 bases; junction bases outside the gene matches: 7. CDR1 and CDR2 from the germline V gene are SGHRS and YFSETQ. This CDR3 spans 14 amino acids. The CDR3 loop is CASSLAPSGGDRYF. CDR3 DNA sequence: TGCGCCAGCAGCTTGGCCCCTAGCGGGGGGGACAGGTATTTT.

This clonotype was found a few times. CDR3 sequence: CASSKGGRASPGPEAFF. CDR3 DNA sequence: TGTGCCAGCAGCAAAGGCGGCAGGGCCTCCCCCGGCCCTGAAGCTTTCTTT. V usage is TRBV21-1 and J usage is TRBJ1-1. TRBV21-1 constitutes a pseudogene. The CDR3 has 17 residues.

The chain carries TRBV24-1 and TRBJ2-2, with 7 bases lining up with TRBD1. The CDR3 contains 15 residues. With V trimmed by 2 bases and J by 5 bases, 4 bases remained unmatched. CDR1 is KGHDR and CDR2 is SFDVKD in the germline V gene. The CDR3 loop is CATSDWAGGTGELFF. The CDR3 coding sequence is TGTGCCACCAGTGATTGGGCAGGGGGTACCGGGGAGCTGTTTTTT.

This sequence joins TRBV6-5 and TRBJ2-7, with TRBD1 matching over 8 bases. Losses at the gene ends were 0 bases for V and 9 bases for J; bases not matched to a gene: 13. Germline V lookup: CDR1 MNHEY, CDR2 SVGAGI. This CDR3 spans 16 amino acids. The CDR3 loop reads CASSYSVGQGGDGQYF. The CDR3 DNA is TGTGCCAGCAGTTACTCTGTCGGACAGGGAGGTGACGGGCAGTACTTC.

V and J are TRBV3-1 and TRBJ2-5, with 9 positions matching TRBD1. The junction had 1 base not matched to a gene; V was cut back by 1 base and J by 1 base. This CDR3 region has 15 residues. Germline loops: CDR1 LGHDT, CDR2 YNNKEL (reference sequence). This chain's CDR3 is CASSQGTGVQETQYF. The CDR3 DNA reads as TGTGCCAGCAGCCAAGGGACAGGGGTCCAAGAGACCCAGTACTTC.

Only one count was recorded for this clonotype. This chain links TRBV30 with TRBJ1-6, with no clear D. CDR3 length: 14 residues. Germline-derived CDR1 and CDR2 are GTSNPN and SVGIG (reference sequence). Trimming pared 3 bases from V and 7 bases from J, leaving 13 bases between. DNA of the CDR3: TGTGCCTGGAGCCGGGATAGCTCGAATTCACCCCTCCACTTT. Protein product: CAWSRDSSNSPLHF.

The CDR3 is CASSSNAGVEYEQYF. The CDR3, as DNA: TGTGCCAGCAGTTCAAACGCGGGGGTGGAGTACGAGCAGTACTTC. The chain links TRBV12-3 or TRBV12-4 to TRBJ2-7; 7 bases match TRBD2. This CDR3 contains 15 residues. Trimming removed 4 bases from V and 4 bases from J; junction bases left unmatched: 10.

The chain links TRBV7-9 to TRBJ1-6, with D uncertain. CDR1 is SEHNR, CDR2 FQNEAQ, per germline (reference sequence). The CDR3 spans 12 residues. Between the trimmed V and J ends, which lost 5 bases and 9 bases, there was a span of 8 bases. The CDR3: CASSGSGSPLHF. The CDR3 DNA sequence: TGTGCCAGCAGCGGCAGCGGTTCACCCCTCCACTTT.

A few counts support this clonotype. The J gene is TRBJ2-2, the V gene TRBV20-1; D is possibly TRBD1 (6 bases). The V gene's germline CDR1 is DFQATT and CDR2 SNEGSKA (reference sequence). The CDR3 sequence is 15 residues long. V gave up 3 bases and J gave up 2 bases, with 13 bases separating them. The CDR3 reads CSASRARGNTGELFF. CDR3 nucleotide sequence: TGCAGTGCTAGTCGCGCCAGGGGTAACACCGGGGAGCTGTTTTTT.

This clonotype has just a few counts. J is TRBJ2-7 and V is TRBV7-6; either TRBD1 or TRBD2 may fit D (5 bases each). V was shortened by 1 base and J by 6 bases, with 19 bases between the two germline ends. Germline V gene sequence: CDR1 SGHVS, CDR2 FNYEAQ. There are 16 residues in the CDR3. The CDR3 DNA reads TGTGCCAGCAGCTTAGAGGTTAGAGCTGGGGGTGGCGAGCAGTACTTC. Amino acids: CASSLEVRAGGGEQYF.

The table lists this clonotype with a few counts. The V and J genes are TRBV5-6 and TRBJ1-5; the D gene is possibly TRBD1 (5 bases). The CDR3 has 19 residues. The germline V and J ends were trimmed by 1 base and 0 bases, with 20 bases remaining between them. CDR1 is SGHDT and CDR2 is YYEEEE in the germline V gene. The chain's CDR3 is CASSLPGPVGLGSNQPQHF. In nucleotides, the CDR3 is TGTGCCAGCAGCTTGCCGGGACCGGTGGGTCTGGGTAGCAATCAGCCCCAGCATTTT.

The sample holds a few counts of this clonotype. The CDR3 here is CASTRQGPIQETQYF. In DNA form, the CDR3 reads TGTGCCAGCACCAGACAGGGGCCTATACAAGAGACCCAGTACTTC. The chain uses TRBV28 and TRBJ2-5, with TRBD1 matching over 8 bases. Losses at the gene ends were 7 bases for V and 2 bases for J; bases not matched to a gene: 9. CDR3 length equals 15 residues. Germline loops: CDR1 MDHEN, CDR2 SYDVKM.

This chain links TRBV14 with TRBJ2-5; D gene ambiguous. The germline V gene encodes CDR1 SGHDN and CDR2 FVKESK. The V and J ends lost 0 bases and 1 base respectively, with 3 bases between them. The CDR3 totals 13 residues. The CDR3 here is CASSQDLQETQYF. Here the CDR3 DNA reads TGTGCCAGCAGCCAAGATCTCCAAGAGACCCAGTACTTC.

The chain combines TRBV24-1 with TRBJ2-3; D may be TRBD2 (5 bases). V dropped 5 bases and J dropped 6 bases, with 5 bases sitting between them. This CDR3 is 11 amino acids long. Per germline, CDR1 KGHDR and CDR2 SFDVKD. This chain's CDR3 is CATSGRDTQYF. Here the CDR3 DNA reads TGTGCCACCAGTGGGAGGGATACGCAGTATTTT.

This clonotype has a count of ten or more. CDR3 amino acids: CASMGRTTMNTEAFF. As DNA, the CDR3 is TGCGCCAGCATGGGCAGAACTACCATGAACACTGAAGCTTTCTTT. The genes are TRBV10-2 and TRBJ1-1; D not certain. There are 15 residues in the CDR3. The germline V gene has CDR1 WSHSY and CDR2 SAAADI. V was cut by 7 bases and J by 0 bases, with 15 bases left in between.

The CDR3 is CASSPTLVAGGPDTQYF. The CDR3 DNA is TGTGCCAGCAGTCCGACCCTCGTGGCGGGAGGGCCTGATACGCAGTATTTT. The gene calls are TRBV6-2 or TRBV6-3 and TRBJ2-3; TRBD2 matches at 9 bases. CDR1 is MNHEY, CDR2 SVGEGT, per germline. This CDR3 is 17 amino acids long. The ends lost 5 bases at V and 6 bases at J; junction bases unmatched: 15.

The V and J genes are TRBV6-1 and TRBJ2-5; 8 positions match TRBD1. The V segment lost 4 bases and the J segment 2 bases; nucleotides outside the gene matches: 6. The CDR3 has 15 residues. Germline CDR1 reads MNHNS; CDR2 reads SASEGT. Here the CDR3 reads CASSGGRTGQETQYF. In DNA, the CDR3 is TGTGCCAGCAGTGGGGGACGGACAGGGCAAGAGACCCAGTACTTC.

The chain recombines TRBV4-1 with TRBJ2-5; TRBD2 agrees at 13 bases. CDR3 length equals 15 residues. V was clipped by 3 bases and J by 5 bases; unmatched bases: 3. The germline V gene encodes CDR1 MGHRA and CDR2 YSYEKL. The CDR3 region is CASSHGLAGDETQYF. The CDR3 DNA sequence: TGCGCCAGCAGCCACGGACTAGCGGGAGATGAGACCCAGTACTTC.

The chain has TRBV28 and TRBJ1-5; D remains ambiguous. The V gene lost 0 bases and the J gene lost 0 bases, with 12 bases spanning the gap. The CDR3 runs 17 residues. Germline V gene sequence: CDR1 MDHEN, CDR2 SYDVKM. The CDR3 DNA sequence: TGTGCCAGCAGTTTATGGGCAGATAGTGATAGCAATCAGCCCCAGCATTTT. Amino acids: CASSLWADSDSNQPQHF.

This clonotype was observed at least ten times. The CDR3 DNA is TGTGCCAGCAGCTTAGGGGGGGTATGGGGCACTGAAGCTTTCTTT. Its translation is CASSLGGVWGTEAFF. The V and J genes are TRBV7-9 and TRBJ1-1, with D possibly matching TRBD1 (5 bases). Deletions cut 1 base from V and 4 bases from J, with 13 bases between. Germline CDR1 SEHNR, CDR2 FQNEAQ (reference sequence). The CDR3 totals 15 residues.

This clonotype was seen repeatedly, ten times or more. The V call is TRBV7-6, the J call TRBJ2-3; 11 bases fit TRBD2. CDR1 and CDR2 (germline): SGHVS, FNYEAQ. CDR3 size: 16 residues. V gave up 1 base and J gave up 3 bases; unmatched junction bases: 3. The CDR3 bases are TGTGCCAGCAGCTTAGATCTAGCGGGGGGTACAGATACGCAGTATTTT. The encoded protein is CASSLDLAGGTDTQYF. Complete variable domain (other parts from reference TRBV7-6 and TRBJ2-3): GAGVSQSPRYKVTKRGQDVALRCDPISGHVSLYWYRQALGQGPEFLTYFNYEAQQDKSGLPNDRFSAERPEGSISTLTIQRTEQRDSAMYRCASSLDLAGGTDTQYFGPGTRLTVL.